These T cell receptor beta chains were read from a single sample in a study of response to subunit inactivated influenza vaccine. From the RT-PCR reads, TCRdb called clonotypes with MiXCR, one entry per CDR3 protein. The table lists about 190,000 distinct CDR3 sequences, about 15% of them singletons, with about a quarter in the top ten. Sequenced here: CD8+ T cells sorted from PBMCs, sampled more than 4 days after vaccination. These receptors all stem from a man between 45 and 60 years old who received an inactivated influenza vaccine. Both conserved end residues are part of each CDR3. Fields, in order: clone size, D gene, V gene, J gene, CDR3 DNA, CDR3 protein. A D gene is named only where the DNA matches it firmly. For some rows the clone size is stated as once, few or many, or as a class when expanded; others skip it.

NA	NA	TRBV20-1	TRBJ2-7	TGCAGTGCTTGGGACCCCTACGAGCAGTACTTC	CSAWDPYEQYF
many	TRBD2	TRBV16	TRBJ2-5	TGTGCCAGCAGCGCGACTAGCGGGCAAGAGACCCAGTACTTC	CASSATSGQETQYF
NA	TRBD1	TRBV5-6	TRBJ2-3	TGTGCCAGCAGCACCGGGACAGTCTTCACAGATACGCAGTATTTT	CASSTGTVFTDTQYF
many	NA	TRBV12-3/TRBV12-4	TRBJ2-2	TGTGCCAGCAGGGCGGGGTCCGGGGAGCTGTTTTTT	CASRAGSGELFF
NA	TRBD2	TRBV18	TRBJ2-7	TGTGCCAGCTCACCAACTAGCGGGCCCTACGAGCAGTACTTC	CASSPTSGPYEQYF
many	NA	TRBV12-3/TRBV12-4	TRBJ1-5	TGTGCCAGCAGTCCCCCGGGCGGTCAGCCCCAGCATTTT	CASSPPGGQPQHF
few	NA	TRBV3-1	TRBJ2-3	TGTGCCAGCAGCCCGGACTGGAAGACGGCAGATACGCAGTATTTT	CASSPDWKTADTQYF
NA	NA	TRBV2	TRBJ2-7	TGTGCCAGCATGCCGGGGGTGGCCTACGAGCAGTACTTC	CASMPGVAYEQYF
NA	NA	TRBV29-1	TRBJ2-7	TGCAGCGTTGAAGACCAGGGAAGCTCCTACGAGCAGTACTTC	CSVEDQGSSYEQYF
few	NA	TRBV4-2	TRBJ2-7	TGTGCCAGCAGCCAGCTCAAAGGGGGAAGCCCCTACGAGCAGTACTTC	CASSQLKGGSPYEQYF
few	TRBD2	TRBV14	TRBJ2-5	TGTGCCAGCAGCCGCTGGGGGGGAGAGACCCAGTACTTC	CASSRWGGETQYF
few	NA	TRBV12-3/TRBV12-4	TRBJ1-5	TGTGCCAGCAGTTTAGATTTCGGTCAGCCCCAGCATTTT	CASSLDFGQPQHF
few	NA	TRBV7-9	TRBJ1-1	TGTGCCAGCAGCTTAGAACGGACTGAAGCTTTCTTT	CASSLERTEAFF
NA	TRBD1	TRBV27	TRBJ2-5	TGTGCCAGCAGTCCCCTCCCCGCGAGCAGGGGGGAGACCCAGTACTTC	CASSPLPASRGETQYF
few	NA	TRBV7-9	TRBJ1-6	TGTGCCAGCAGCTTGGGGGGCAGGTCACCCCTCCACTTT	CASSLGGRSPLHF
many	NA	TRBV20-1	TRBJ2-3	TGCAGTGCCCCGGTGCTCCCCCACCGGGCAGATACGCAGTATTTT	CSAPVLPHRADTQYF
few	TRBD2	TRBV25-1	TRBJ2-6	TGTGCCAGCAGTGAATGGTCGACTAGCGGAGCCTCTGGGGCCAACGTCCTGACTTTC	CASSEWSTSGASGANVLTF
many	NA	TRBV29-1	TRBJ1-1	TGCAGCGTTGAAGAAGGCTATGGCAGTGAAGCTTTCTTT	CSVEEGYGSEAFF
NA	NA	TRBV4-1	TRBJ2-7	TGCGCCAGCAGCCAAACTGACAGCTACGAGCAGTACTTC	CASSQTDSYEQYF
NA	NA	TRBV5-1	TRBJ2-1	TGCGCCAGCAGCTTGGTGGGGCAGGCCTACAATGAGCAGTTCTTC	CASSLVGQAYNEQFF
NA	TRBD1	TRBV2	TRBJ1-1	TGTGCCATACAGGGGGAGAGCATGAACACTGAAGCTTTCTTT	CAIQGESMNTEAFF
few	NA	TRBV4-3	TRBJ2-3	TGCGCCAGCAGCCAATCCCCGGGACCTTCGGCAGATACGCAGTATTTT	CASSQSPGPSADTQYF
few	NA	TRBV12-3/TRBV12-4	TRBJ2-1	TGTGCCAGCAGCCTCGGACCTAGGGGATACAATGAGCAGTTCTTC	CASSLGPRGYNEQFF
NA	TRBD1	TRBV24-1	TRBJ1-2	TGTGCCACCAGTGACCGTGGGACAGGGTATGGCTACACCTTC	CATSDRGTGYGYTF
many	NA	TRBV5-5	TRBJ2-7	TGTGCCAGCAGCTTGGCCCTCAGCTACGAGCAGTACTTC	CASSLALSYEQYF
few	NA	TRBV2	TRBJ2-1	TGTGCCAGCAGGAAGGCCGACAGAACCCCCAATGAGCAGTTCTTC	CASRKADRTPNEQFF
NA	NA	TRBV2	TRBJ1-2	TGTGCCAGCAGTGAAGGGGTAGGGGGTTACTATGGCTACACCTTC	CASSEGVGGYYGYTF
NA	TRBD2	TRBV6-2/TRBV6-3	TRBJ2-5	TGTGCCAGCAGTTGGACCGGGACTACGTACCAAGAGACCCAGTACTTC	CASSWTGTTYQETQYF
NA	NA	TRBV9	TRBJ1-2	TGTGCCAGCAGCTACTCCGGGACGGATGGCTACACCTTC	CASSYSGTDGYTF